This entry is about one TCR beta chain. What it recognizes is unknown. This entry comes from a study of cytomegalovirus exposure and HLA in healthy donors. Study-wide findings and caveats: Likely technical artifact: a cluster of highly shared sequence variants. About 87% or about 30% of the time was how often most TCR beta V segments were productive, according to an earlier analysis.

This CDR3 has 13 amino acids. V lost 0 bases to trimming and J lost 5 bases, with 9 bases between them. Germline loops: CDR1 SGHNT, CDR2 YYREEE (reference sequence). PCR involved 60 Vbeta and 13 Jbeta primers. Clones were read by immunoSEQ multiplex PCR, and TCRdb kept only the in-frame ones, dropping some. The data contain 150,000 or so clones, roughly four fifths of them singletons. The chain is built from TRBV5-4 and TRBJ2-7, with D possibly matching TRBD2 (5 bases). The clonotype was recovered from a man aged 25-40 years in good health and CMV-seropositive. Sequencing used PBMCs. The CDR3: CASSLERLNEQYF. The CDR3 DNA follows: TGTGCCAGCAGCTTGGAGCGGCTTAACGAGCAGTACTTC. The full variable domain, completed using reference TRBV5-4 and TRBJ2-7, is ETGVTQSPTHLIKTRGQQVTLRCSSQSGHNTVSWYQQALGQGPQFIFQYYREEENGRGNFPPRFSGLQFPNYSSELNVNALELDDSALYLCASSLERLNEQYFGPGTRLTVT.